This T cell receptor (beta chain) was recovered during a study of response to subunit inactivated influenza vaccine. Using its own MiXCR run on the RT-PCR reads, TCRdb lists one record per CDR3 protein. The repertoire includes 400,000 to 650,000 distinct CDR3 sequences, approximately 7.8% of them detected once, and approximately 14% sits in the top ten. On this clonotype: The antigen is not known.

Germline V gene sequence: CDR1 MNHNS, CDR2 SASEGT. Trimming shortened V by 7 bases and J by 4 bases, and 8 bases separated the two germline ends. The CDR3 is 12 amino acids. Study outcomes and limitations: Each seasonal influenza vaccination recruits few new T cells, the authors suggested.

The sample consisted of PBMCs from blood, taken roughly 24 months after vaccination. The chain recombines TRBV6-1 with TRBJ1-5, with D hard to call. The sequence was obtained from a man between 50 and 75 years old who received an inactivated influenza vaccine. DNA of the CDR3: TGTGCCAGCACCCCGGGGAATCAGCCCCAGCATTTT. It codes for CASTPGNQPQHF.